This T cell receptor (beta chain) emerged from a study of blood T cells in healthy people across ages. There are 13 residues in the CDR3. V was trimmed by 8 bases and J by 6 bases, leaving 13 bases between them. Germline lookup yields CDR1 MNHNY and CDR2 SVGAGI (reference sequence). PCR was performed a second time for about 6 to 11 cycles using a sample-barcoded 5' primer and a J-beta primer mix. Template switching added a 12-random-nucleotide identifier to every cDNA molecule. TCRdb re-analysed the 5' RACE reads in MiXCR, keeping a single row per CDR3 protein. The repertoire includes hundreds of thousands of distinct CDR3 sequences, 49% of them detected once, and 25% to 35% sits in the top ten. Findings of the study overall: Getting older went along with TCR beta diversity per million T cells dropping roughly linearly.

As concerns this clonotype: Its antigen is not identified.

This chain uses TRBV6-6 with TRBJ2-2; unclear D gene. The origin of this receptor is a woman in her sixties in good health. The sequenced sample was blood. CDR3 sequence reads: CASRPAGSGELFF. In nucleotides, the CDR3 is TGTGCCAGCCGCCCAGCCGGTTCCGGGGAGCTGTTTTTT.